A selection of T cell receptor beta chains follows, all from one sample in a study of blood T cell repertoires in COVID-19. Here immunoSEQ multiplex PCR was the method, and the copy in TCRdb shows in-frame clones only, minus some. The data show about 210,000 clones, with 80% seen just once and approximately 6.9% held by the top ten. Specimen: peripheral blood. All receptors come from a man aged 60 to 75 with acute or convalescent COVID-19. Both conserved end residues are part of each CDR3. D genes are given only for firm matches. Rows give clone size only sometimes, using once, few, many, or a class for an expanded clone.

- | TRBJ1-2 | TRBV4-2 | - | CASSPRGTHGYTF | TGTGCCAGCAGCCCACGGGGGACCCATGGCTACACCTTC
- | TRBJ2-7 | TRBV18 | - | CASSPNRDAYEQYF | TGTGCCAGCTCACCAAACAGGGACGCCTACGAGCAGTACTTC
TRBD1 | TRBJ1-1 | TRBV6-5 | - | CASSYKDRETEAFF | TGTGCCAGCAGTTACAAGGACAGGGAGACTGAAGCTTTCTTT
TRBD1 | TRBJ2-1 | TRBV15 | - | CATSRETDRDYNEQFF | TGTGCCACCAGCAGAGAGACCGACAGGGACTACAATGAGCAGTTCTTC
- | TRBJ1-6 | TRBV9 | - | CASSVGGGIPLHF | TGTGCCAGCAGCGTAGGGGGGGGAATACCCCTCCACTTT
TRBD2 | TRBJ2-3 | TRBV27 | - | CASRRRAGGPGDTQYF | TGTGCCAGCAGGCGGAGAGCGGGAGGTCCGGGCGATACGCAGTATTTT
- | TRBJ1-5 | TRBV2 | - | CASSEAGSGYQPQHF | TGTGCCAGCAGTGAAGCGGGGTCAGGGTACCAGCCCCAGCATTTT
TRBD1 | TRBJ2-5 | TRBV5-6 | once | CASSLAQGAGETQYF | TGTGCCAGCAGCTTGGCCCAGGGGGCGGGGGAGACCCAGTACTTC
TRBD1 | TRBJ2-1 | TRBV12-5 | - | CASGLKPLEGQGFAYEQFF | TGTGCTAGTGGTTTGAAGCCCCTCGAGGGACAGGGGTTTGCATACGAGCAGTTCTTC
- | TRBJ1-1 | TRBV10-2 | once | CASRAPRNTEAFF | TGCGCCAGCAGGGCCCCCAGGAACACTGAAGCTTTCTTT
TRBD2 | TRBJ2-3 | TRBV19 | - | CASSRGEPSTDTQYF | TGTGCCAGTAGCCGGGGGGAGCCCAGCACAGATACGCAGTATTTT
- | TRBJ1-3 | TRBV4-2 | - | CASSQGAYSGNTIYF | TGTGCCAGCAGCCAAGGAGCTTACTCTGGAAACACCATATATTTT
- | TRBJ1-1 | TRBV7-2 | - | CASGLTEAFF | TGTGCCTCCGGGTTGACTGAAGCTTTCTTT
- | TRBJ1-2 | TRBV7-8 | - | CASSLAGVNYGYTF | TGTGCCAGCAGCTTGGCAGGGGTCAACTATGGCTACACCTTC
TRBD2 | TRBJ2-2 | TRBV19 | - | CASSMDNGGGLARELFF | TGTGCCAGTAGTATGGACAACGGCGGGGGACTCGCGCGGGAGCTGTTTTTT
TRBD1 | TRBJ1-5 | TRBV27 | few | CASSGTGQYSNQPQHF | TGTGCCAGCAGTGGCACGGGACAGTATAGCAATCAGCCCCAGCATTTT
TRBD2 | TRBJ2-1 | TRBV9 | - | CASSVEASGENEQFF | TGTGCCAGCAGCGTAGAGGCTAGCGGGGAAAATGAGCAGTTCTTC
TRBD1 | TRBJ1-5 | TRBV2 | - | CASSVGQGGQPQHF | TGTGCCAGCAGTGTAGGGCAGGGGGGTCAGCCCCAGCATTTT
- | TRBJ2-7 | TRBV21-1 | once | CASSKGGGQAYEQYF | TGTGCCAGCAGCAAAGGGGGCGGACAGGCCTACGAGCAGTACTTC
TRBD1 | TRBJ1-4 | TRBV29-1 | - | CSVAQQGATNEKLFF | TGCAGCGTGGCCCAACAGGGGGCAACTAATGAAAAACTGTTTTTT
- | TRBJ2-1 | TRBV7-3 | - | CASSLSGNEQFF | TGTGCCAGCAGCTTATCGGGCAATGAGCAGTTCTTC
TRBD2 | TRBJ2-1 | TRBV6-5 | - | CASSSSGDSYNEQFF | TGTGCCAGCAGTTCAAGCGGGGATTCATACAATGAGCAGTTCTTC
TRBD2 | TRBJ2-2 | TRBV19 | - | CASSQAGDTGELFF | TGTGCCAGTAGCCAAGCGGGGGACACCGGGGAGCTGTTTTTT
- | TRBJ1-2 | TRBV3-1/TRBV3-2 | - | CASSQDGGYTF | TGTGCCAGCAGCCAAGATGGCGGCTACACCTTC
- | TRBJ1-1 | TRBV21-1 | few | CASLRTFMGPEAFF | TGTGCCAGTTTAAGGACCTTTATGGGGCCAGAGGCTTTCTTT
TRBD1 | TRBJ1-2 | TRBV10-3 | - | CAISTGGRRGYTF | TGTGCCATCAGTACAGGGGGCAGGAGGGGCTACACCTTC
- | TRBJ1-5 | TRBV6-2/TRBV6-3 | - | CASSSYSGDQPQHF | TGTGCCAGCAGTTCCTATTCGGGTGATCAGCCCCAGCATTTT
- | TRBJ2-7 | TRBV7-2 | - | CASSLGQMGYEQYF | TGTGCCAGCAGCCTCGGACAGATGGGCTACGAGCAGTACTTC
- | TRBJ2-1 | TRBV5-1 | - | CASSWTGVPEQFF | TGCGCCAGCAGCTGGACCGGGGTACCTGAGCAGTTCTTC
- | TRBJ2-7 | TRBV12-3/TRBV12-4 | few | CASKQGPYEQYF | TGTGCCAGCAAGCAGGGGCCCTACGAGCAGTACTTC
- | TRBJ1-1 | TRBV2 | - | CASSPQGRDTEAFF | TGTGCCAGCAGTCCTCAGGGGAGGGACACTGAAGCTTTCTTT
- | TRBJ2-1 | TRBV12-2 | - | CASRQKRDTNEQFF | TGTGCAAGTCGACAAAAGCGGGACACCAATGAGCAGTTCTTC
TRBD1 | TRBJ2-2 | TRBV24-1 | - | CATSAPPGGNTGELFF | TGTGCCACCAGTGCCCCACCAGGGGGGAACACCGGGGAGCTGTTTTTT
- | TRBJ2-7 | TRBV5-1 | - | CASSLPGVSTYEQYF | TGCGCCAGCAGCTTGCCGGGGGTCTCAACCTACGAGCAGTACTTC
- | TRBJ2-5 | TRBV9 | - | CASSVDIQETQYF | TGTGCCAGCAGCGTAGACATACAAGAGACCCAGTACTTC
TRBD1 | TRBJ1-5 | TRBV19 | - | CASSIFSFQGAPSNQPQHF | TGTGCCAGTAGCATTTTTTCGTTCCAGGGGGCCCCTAGCAATCAGCCCCAGCATTTT
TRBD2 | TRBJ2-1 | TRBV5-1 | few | CASSLGSGRALNEQFF | TGCGCCAGCAGCTTGGGTAGCGGGAGGGCCCTCAATGAGCAGTTCTTC
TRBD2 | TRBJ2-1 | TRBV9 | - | CASSVGAGGHNEQFF | TGTGCCAGCAGCGTAGGAGCGGGGGGGCATAATGAGCAGTTCTTC
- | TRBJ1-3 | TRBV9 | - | CASSVDEDSSGNTIYF | TGTGCCAGCAGCGTAGACGAGGATAGCTCTGGAAACACCATATATTTT
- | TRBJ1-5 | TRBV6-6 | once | CASRESNQPQHF | TGTGCCAGCAGAGAGAGCAATCAGCCCCAGCATTTT
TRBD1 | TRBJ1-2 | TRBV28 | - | CASSSEGTGVYGYTF | TGTGCCAGCAGTTCCGAGGGGACAGGAGTCTATGGCTACACCTTC
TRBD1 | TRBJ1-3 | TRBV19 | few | CAIRRDPGQGRDTIYF | TGTGCCATACGAAGGGACCCGGGACAGGGTAGAGACACCATATATTTT
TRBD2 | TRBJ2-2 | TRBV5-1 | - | CASSLGTSGSRAGTGELFF | TGCGCCAGCAGCCTTGGGACTAGCGGGAGTCGAGCGGGAACCGGGGAGCTGTTTTTT
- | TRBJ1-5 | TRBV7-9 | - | CASSRQSNQPQHF | TGTGCCAGCAGCCGACAGAGCAATCAGCCCCAGCATTTT